The rows below give T cell receptor beta chains drawn from one sample of a study of blood T cell repertoires in COVID-19. Clones were sequenced by immunoSEQ multiplex PCR, and TCRdb holds only the in-frame ones, with some missing. The sample lists more than 85,000 clones, around 90% seen once, with 4% to 5% in the top ten. Sequencing used peripheral blood. Receptors originate from a human donor in a cohort sampled during active COVID-19. Each CDR3 is given with its conserved first and last residue. D genes are given only for firm matches. Where a row states a size, it is once, few, many or the class of an expanded clone; other rows omit it.

>once|TRBJ2-7|TRBD2|TRBV6-5
CASSPGLAASYEQYF
TGTGCCAGCAGTCCTGGACTAGCGGCCTCCTACGAGCAGTACTTC
>-|TRBJ2-2|-|TRBV5-6
CASSLEGTGELFF
TGTGCCAGCAGCTTAGAGGGAACCGGGGAGCTGTTTTTT
>-|TRBJ1-5|TRBD1|TRBV11-2
CASSQRTGAINQPQHF
TGTGCCAGCAGCCAAAGGACAGGGGCGATCAATCAGCCCCAGCATTTT
>-|TRBJ2-1|TRBD2|TRBV9
CASSANSGGAYNEQFF
TGTGCCAGCAGCGCAAATAGCGGGGGGGCCTACAATGAGCAGTTCTTC
>-|TRBJ2-1|-|TRBV6-2/TRBV6-3
CASSTPYRVKDNEQFF
TGTGCCAGCAGTACCCCGTACAGGGTAAAGGACAATGAGCAGTTCTTC
>few|TRBJ2-3|-|TRBV30
CAWSAASRDTQYF
TGTGCCTGGAGTGCCGCAAGCAGGGATACGCAGTATTTT
>-|TRBJ1-3|-|TRBV5-1
CASKRGTGNTIYF
TGCGCCAGCAAGAGAGGGACTGGAAACACCATATATTTT
>-|TRBJ1-4|-|TRBV4-1
CASSQVRFQAGGQEKLFF
TGCGCCAGCAGCCAAGTTCGCTTCCAGGCGGGGGGCCAAGAAAAACTGTTTTTT
>once|TRBJ2-2|TRBD1|TRBV6-5
CASRSPPGQGARLFF
TGTGCCAGCAGGTCTCCACCGGGACAGGGGGCGCGGCTGTTTTTT
>-|TRBJ2-1|-|TRBV20-1
CSASFDEQFF
TGCAGTGCTAGTTTCGATGAGCAGTTCTTC
>-|TRBJ1-1|-|TRBV19
CASMVGGAGRTEAFF
TGTGCCAGTATGGTCGGCGGGGCCGGACGCACTGAAGCTTTCTTT
>-|TRBJ2-3|TRBD2|TRBV7-3
CASSPLSGGTDTQYF
TGTGCCAGCTCCCCTCTTAGCGGGGGCACAGATACGCAGTATTTT
>-|TRBJ2-1|TRBD2|TRBV7-2
CASSVLAGAMNEQFF
TGTGCCAGCAGCGTTCTAGCGGGAGCTATGAATGAGCAGTTCTTC
>-|TRBJ2-3|TRBD2|TRBV7-6
CASSSRIGTSGRFDTQYF
TGTGCCAGCAGCTCGCGAATCGGGACTAGCGGGAGGTTTGATACGCAGTATTTT
>-|TRBJ2-7|TRBD1|TRBV19
CASSTTGFSYEQYF
TGTGCCAGTAGTACGACAGGGTTCTCCTACGAGCAGTACTTC
>-|TRBJ1-6|-|TRBV5-6
CASSLGRSNSPLHF
TGTGCCAGCAGCTTGGGGCGGAGTAATTCACCCCTCCACTTT
>-|TRBJ2-1|-|TRBV7-2
CASSTGQLVYNEQFF
TGTGCCAGCAGCACCGGACAGCTAGTCTACAATGAGCAGTTCTTC
>-|TRBJ2-1|-|TRBV4-2
CASSQDQHQGDEQFF
TGTGCCAGCAGCCAAGACCAACACCAAGGAGATGAGCAGTTCTTC
>-|TRBJ2-7|TRBD2|TRBV27
CASSPQRGLAGILYEQYF
TGTGCCAGCAGCCCTCAGAGGGGACTAGCGGGAATACTCTACGAGCAGTACTTC
>-|TRBJ1-3|-|TRBV7-9
CASSALLTGGNTIYF
TGTGCCAGCAGCGCACTACTCACAGGGGGAAACACCATATATTTT
>-|TRBJ2-1|-|TRBV6-5
CASSPPTTGTPEQFF
TGTGCCAGCAGTCCACCTACGACCGGGACACCTGAGCAGTTCTTC
>-|TRBJ2-1|-|TRBV9
CASSVARPRGDNEQFF
TGTGCCAGCAGCGTAGCTCGCCCCCGGGGAGACAATGAGCAGTTCTTC
>once|TRBJ2-3|TRBD2|TRBV9
CASSVQSSGGDTQYF
TGTGCCAGCAGCGTACAATCTAGCGGAGGAGATACGCAGTATTTT
>-|TRBJ2-1|-|TRBV18
CASSQPGAHSYNEQFF
TGTGCCAGCTCACAACCGGGGGCTCACTCCTACAATGAGCAGTTCTTC
>-|TRBJ2-7|TRBD1|TRBV19
CASRYSGTGSYEQYF
TGTGCCAGTAGATATTCCGGGACAGGGTCCTACGAGCAGTACTTC
>few|TRBJ2-2|-|TRBV3-1/TRBV3-2
CASSGNTGELFF
TGTGCCAGCAGCGGCAACACCGGGGAGCTGTTTTTT
>-|TRBJ1-4|-|TRBV6-1
CASSGPNSNTNEKLFF
TGTGCCAGCAGTGGCCCGAATAGTAACACTAATGAAAAACTGTTTTTT
>-|TRBJ2-7|TRBD2|TRBV3-1/TRBV3-2
CASSQVGTSRYEQYF
TGTGCCAGCAGCCAAGTCGGGACTAGCCGATACGAGCAGTACTTC
>-|TRBJ2-7|-|TRBV5-5
CASSLVTVTYEQYF
TGTGCCAGCAGCTTGGTGACAGTGACCTACGAGCAGTACTTC
>-|TRBJ2-5|-|TRBV2
CAASGRIQETQYF
TGTGCCGCAAGCGGACGGATCCAAGAGACCCAGTACTTC
>-|TRBJ1-5|-|TRBV7-2
CASSLGLNQPQHF
TGTGCCAGCAGCCTCGGACTGAATCAGCCCCAGCATTTT
>-|TRBJ2-3|TRBD1|TRBV30
CAWSVQDRTTDTQYF
TGTGCCTGGAGTGTACAGGACAGGACCACAGATACGCAGTATTTT
>-|TRBJ1-5|TRBD1|TRBV5-8
CASSPGQGNQPQHF
TGTGCCAGCAGCCCGGGACAGGGGAATCAGCCCCAGCATTTT
>-|TRBJ1-1|-|TRBV29-1
CSVEDSMNTEAFF
TGCAGCGTTGAAGACAGTATGAACACTGAAGCTTTCTTT
>few|TRBJ2-2|TRBD1|TRBV27
CASSPGQVRAGELFF
TGTGCCAGCAGTCCGGGACAGGTCCGCGCCGGGGAGCTGTTTTTT
>few|TRBJ1-5|-|TRBV19
CASSMGGLGNQPQHF
TGTGCCAGTAGTATGGGGGGGTTAGGCAATCAGCCCCAGCATTTT
>-|TRBJ2-4|-|TRBV27
CASSLEGEGENIQYF
TGTGCCAGCAGTTTGGAGGGCGAGGGCGAAAACATTCAGTACTTC
>-|TRBJ1-3|TRBD1|TRBV5-6
CASNHRGSGNTIYF
TGTGCCAGCAACCACAGGGGCTCTGGAAACACCATATATTTT
>-|TRBJ1-1|-|TRBV6-5
CASTTTANTEAFF
TGTGCCAGCACCACGACAGCGAACACTGAAGCTTTCTTT
>-|TRBJ1-2|-|TRBV19
CASNNRGSDGYTF
TGTGCCAGCAATAACCGGGGGTCGGATGGCTACACCTTC
>many|TRBJ1-6|-|TRBV27
CASSLVRGISPLHF
TGTGCCAGCAGTTTAGTTAGGGGAATTTCACCCCTCCACTTT
>-|TRBJ1-2|TRBD1|TRBV29-1
CSAEPGQGLYGYTF
TGCAGCGCTGAGCCGGGACAGGGCCTCTATGGCTACACCTTC
>-|TRBJ2-3|TRBD2|TRBV19
CASSSGTSVRTDTQYF
TGTGCCAGTAGTTCCGGGACTAGCGTGAGAACAGATACGCAGTATTTT
>-|TRBJ2-5|-|TRBV7-2
CASSLGRTDQETQYF
TGTGCCAGCAGCTTAGGTCGTACAGACCAAGAGACCCAGTACTTC
>-|TRBJ1-5|-|TRBV5-1
CASSLAPGNQPQHF
TGCGCCAGCAGCTTGGCGCCAGGTAATCAGCCCCAGCATTTT
>-|TRBJ2-1|TRBD2|TRBV18
CASHRTSGSLSYNEQFF
TGTGCCAGCCATCGGACTAGCGGGAGCCTCTCCTACAATGAGCAGTTCTTC
>-|TRBJ1-2|TRBD1|TRBV9
CASSVGDRGTYGYTF
TGTGCCAGCAGCGTAGGGGACAGGGGGACCTATGGCTACACCTTC
>-|TRBJ2-7|TRBD1|TRBV25-1
CASSEYRTGGHEQYF
TGTGCCAGCAGTGAATATCGGACAGGGGGCCACGAGCAGTACTTC
>many|TRBJ2-1|-|TRBV14
CASSQGPHNEQFF
TGTGCCAGCAGCCAAGGGCCTCACAATGAGCAGTTCTTC
>-|TRBJ1-2|TRBD1|TRBV5-1
CASSKSQGNGGYTF
TGCGCCAGCAGCAAATCACAGGGGAATGGAGGCTACACCTTC
>-|TRBJ1-1|-|TRBV21-1
CASSSDPGGTEAFF
TGTGCCAGCAGCTCCGACCCCGGGGGCACTGAAGCTTTCTTT
>-|TRBJ2-7|TRBD2|TRBV7-8
CASSSSLAATYEQYF
TGTGCCAGCAGCTCGAGCCTAGCGGCGACCTACGAGCAGTACTTC